The rows below give T cell receptor beta chains drawn from one sample of a study of vaccination and CD4 T cells after COVID-19. Antigens for these TCRs are unknown. TCRdb analysed the PCR reads with MiXCR anew, one entry per CDR3 protein. The sample lists roughly 16,000 distinct CDR3 sequences; approximately 50% were seen once. This material consisted of CD4+ T cells from blood, cultured in vitro, taken before SARS-CoV-2 vaccination. Receptor source: a human donor who had recovered from COVID-19. CDR3s leave out the opening cysteine and the closing phenylalanine or tryptophan. Not all rows give a size; the values are once, few, many and, for expanded clones, a class.

CDR3,V,size
ASSEQGPEAF,TRBV2,-
ASSPPGQGDTEAF,TRBV28,-
ATSRGQGEQPQH,TRBV15,-
ASSYSNRQENTEAF,TRBV6-5,-
SATPLRRLAERGYTQY,TRBV20-1,-
ASSFRQGAEAF,TRBV7-3,-
ASSPQGPNTGELF,TRBV18,-
ASRKSAALSENYGYT,TRBV2,-
ASSRQINQPQH,TRBV6-1,-
ASSSPGAFTGELF,TRBV6-2/TRBV6-3,medium-sized
ASSRTKGGYT,TRBV25-1,-
SVEEGRVGNTIY,TRBV29-1,few
SARVSSGGGTGELF,TRBV20-1,-
SARVAGGNLNTEAF,TRBV20-1,few
SAGEPGGYNEQF,TRBV20-1,-